The 2 T cell receptor beta chains given below trace back to one sample, sequenced in a study of blood T cell repertoires in COVID-19. Only in-frame clones appear in the TCRdb table, and some are missing; sequencing was by immunoSEQ multiplex PCR. The sample carries about 74,000 clones, 90% recorded once. Sequencing was done on a sample of peripheral blood. The source of these receptors is a human donor in a cohort sampled during active COVID-19.

The chain combines TRBV9 with TRBJ2-2; a weak D match, TRBD1 (6 bases). The germline V and J ends were trimmed by 3 bases and 1 base, with 10 bases remaining between them. Germline CDR1 reads SGDLS; CDR2 reads YYNGEE. The CDR3 is made up of 15 amino acids. CDR3 DNA: TGTGCCAGCAGCGAGAAGGGACAGAACACCGGGGAGCTGTTTTTT. The encoded protein is CASSEKGQNTGELFF.

The rearrangement uses TRBV28 and TRBJ1-5, with unresolved D. V was trimmed by 2 bases and J by 6 bases, leaving 8 bases between them. CDR1 and CDR2 (germline): MDHEN, SYDVKM. The CDR3 is made up of 13 amino acids. This chain's CDR3 is CASSLGGSQPQHF. As DNA, the CDR3 is TGTGCCAGCAGTTTAGGCGGGAGTCAGCCCCAGCATTTT.